The clone carrying this T cell receptor (beta chain) appeared a few times. Its target is unknown. This entry is derived from a study of blood T cells in healthy people across ages. This CDR3 spans 12 amino acids. V dropped 4 bases and J dropped 9 bases, with 11 bases sitting between them. Germline V gene lookup returns CDR1 SGHNT and CDR2 YYREEE (reference sequence). The authors ran a second PCR of 7 to 11 cycles using a sample-barcoded 5' primer and a J-beta primer mix. Unique molecular identifiers of 12 random nucleotides labeled each cDNA. Every sample gave at least 3 million paired-end reads containing CDR3. TCRdb passed the 5' RACE reads through MiXCR, listing each CDR3 protein once. The sample comprises approximately 770,000 distinct CDR3 sequences, about three fifths of which are singletons, and 20% to 25% rests with the top ten. Findings and caveats of the study: Naive T cell percentage showed a strong correlation with TCR beta diversity. In long-lived donors, naive CD4+ cell counts and diversity exceeded those of aged donors.

The V and J genes are TRBV5-4 and TRBJ2-1; D ambiguous. Sequenced input: blood. This TCR came from a man aged 25 to 40 in good health. The DNA of the CDR3 is TGTGCCAGCAGCCTGATGAGTGGTGAGCAGTTCTTC. Amino acid sequence: CASSLMSGEQFF.